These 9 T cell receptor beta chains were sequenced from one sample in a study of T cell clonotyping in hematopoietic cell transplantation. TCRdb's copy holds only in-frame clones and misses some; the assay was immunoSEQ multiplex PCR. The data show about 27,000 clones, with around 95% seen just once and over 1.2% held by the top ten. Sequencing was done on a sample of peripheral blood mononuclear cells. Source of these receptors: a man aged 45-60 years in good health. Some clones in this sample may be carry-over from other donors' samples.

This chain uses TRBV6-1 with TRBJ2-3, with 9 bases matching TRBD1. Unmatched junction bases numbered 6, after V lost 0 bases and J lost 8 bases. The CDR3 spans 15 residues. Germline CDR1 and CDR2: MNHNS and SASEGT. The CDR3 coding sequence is TGTGCCAGCAGTGAAGCGCTCGGACAGGGGACTACGCAGTATTTT. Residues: CASSEALGQGTTQYF.

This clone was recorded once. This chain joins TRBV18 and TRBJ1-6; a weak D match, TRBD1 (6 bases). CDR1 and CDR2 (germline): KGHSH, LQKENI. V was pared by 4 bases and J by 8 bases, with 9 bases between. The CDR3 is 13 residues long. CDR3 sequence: CASSRAGDSPLHF. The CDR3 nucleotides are TGTGCCAGCTCACGGGCAGGGGATTCACCCCTCCACTTT.

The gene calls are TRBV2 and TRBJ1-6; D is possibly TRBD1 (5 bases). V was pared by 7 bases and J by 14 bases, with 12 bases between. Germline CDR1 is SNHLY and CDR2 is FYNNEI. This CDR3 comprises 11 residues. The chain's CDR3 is CASTPEGSLHF. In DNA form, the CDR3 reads TGTGCCAGCACCCCGGAGGGGTCCCTCCACTTT. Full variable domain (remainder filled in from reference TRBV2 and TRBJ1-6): EPEVTQTPSHQVTQMGQEVILRCVPISNHLYFYWYRQILGQKVEFLVSFYNNEISEKSEIFDDQFSVERPDGSNFTLKIRSTKLEDSAMYFCASTPEGSLHFGNGTRLTVT.

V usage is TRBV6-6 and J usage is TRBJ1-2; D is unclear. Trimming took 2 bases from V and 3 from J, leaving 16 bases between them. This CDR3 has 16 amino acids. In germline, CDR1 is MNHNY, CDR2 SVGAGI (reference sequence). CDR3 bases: TGTGCCAGCAGTTACAATCAGGTGGGCACGGACTATGGCTACACCTTC. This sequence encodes CASSYNQVGTDYGYTF.

CDR3: CASSDRTGPPYEQYF. CDR3 coding DNA: TGTGCCAGCAGTGACAGGACAGGGCCCCCCTACGAGCAGTACTTC. The genes are TRBV2 and TRBJ2-7; 8 bases are shared with TRBD1. With 3 bases clipped from V and 2 bases from J, the junction kept 6 bases outside the gene matches. In germline, CDR1 is SNHLY, CDR2 FYNNEI. The CDR3 totals 15 residues.

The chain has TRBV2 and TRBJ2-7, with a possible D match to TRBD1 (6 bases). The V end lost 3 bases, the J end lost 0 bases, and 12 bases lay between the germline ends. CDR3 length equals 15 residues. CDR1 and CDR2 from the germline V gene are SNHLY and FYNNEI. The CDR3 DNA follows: TGTGCCAGCAGTGAGGACAGCCCGCACTCCTACGAGCAGTACTTC. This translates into CASSEDSPHSYEQYF.

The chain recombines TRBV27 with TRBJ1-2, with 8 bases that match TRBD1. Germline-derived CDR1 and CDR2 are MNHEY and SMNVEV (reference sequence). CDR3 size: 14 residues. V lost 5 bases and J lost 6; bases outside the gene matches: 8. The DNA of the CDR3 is TGTGCCAGCAGTGACAGGGGTGTTGGCGATGGCTACACCTTC. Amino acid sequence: CASSDRGVGDGYTF.

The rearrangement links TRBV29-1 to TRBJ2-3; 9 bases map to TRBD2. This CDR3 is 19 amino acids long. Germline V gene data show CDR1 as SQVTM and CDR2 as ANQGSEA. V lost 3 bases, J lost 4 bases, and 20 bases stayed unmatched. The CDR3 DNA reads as TGCAGCGTTGATTGGGGTAGCGGGGGTCCCATACCTGCGCCAGATACGCAGTATTTT. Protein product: CSVDWGSGGPIPAPDTQYF.

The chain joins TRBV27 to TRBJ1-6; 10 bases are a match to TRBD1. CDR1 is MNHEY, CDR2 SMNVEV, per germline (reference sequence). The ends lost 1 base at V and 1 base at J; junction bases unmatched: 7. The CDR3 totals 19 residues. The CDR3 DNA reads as TGTGCCAGCAGTTTATTTTCCGGGGGACAGGGGTCCTATAATTCACCCCTCCACTTT. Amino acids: CASSLFSGGQGSYNSPLHF.